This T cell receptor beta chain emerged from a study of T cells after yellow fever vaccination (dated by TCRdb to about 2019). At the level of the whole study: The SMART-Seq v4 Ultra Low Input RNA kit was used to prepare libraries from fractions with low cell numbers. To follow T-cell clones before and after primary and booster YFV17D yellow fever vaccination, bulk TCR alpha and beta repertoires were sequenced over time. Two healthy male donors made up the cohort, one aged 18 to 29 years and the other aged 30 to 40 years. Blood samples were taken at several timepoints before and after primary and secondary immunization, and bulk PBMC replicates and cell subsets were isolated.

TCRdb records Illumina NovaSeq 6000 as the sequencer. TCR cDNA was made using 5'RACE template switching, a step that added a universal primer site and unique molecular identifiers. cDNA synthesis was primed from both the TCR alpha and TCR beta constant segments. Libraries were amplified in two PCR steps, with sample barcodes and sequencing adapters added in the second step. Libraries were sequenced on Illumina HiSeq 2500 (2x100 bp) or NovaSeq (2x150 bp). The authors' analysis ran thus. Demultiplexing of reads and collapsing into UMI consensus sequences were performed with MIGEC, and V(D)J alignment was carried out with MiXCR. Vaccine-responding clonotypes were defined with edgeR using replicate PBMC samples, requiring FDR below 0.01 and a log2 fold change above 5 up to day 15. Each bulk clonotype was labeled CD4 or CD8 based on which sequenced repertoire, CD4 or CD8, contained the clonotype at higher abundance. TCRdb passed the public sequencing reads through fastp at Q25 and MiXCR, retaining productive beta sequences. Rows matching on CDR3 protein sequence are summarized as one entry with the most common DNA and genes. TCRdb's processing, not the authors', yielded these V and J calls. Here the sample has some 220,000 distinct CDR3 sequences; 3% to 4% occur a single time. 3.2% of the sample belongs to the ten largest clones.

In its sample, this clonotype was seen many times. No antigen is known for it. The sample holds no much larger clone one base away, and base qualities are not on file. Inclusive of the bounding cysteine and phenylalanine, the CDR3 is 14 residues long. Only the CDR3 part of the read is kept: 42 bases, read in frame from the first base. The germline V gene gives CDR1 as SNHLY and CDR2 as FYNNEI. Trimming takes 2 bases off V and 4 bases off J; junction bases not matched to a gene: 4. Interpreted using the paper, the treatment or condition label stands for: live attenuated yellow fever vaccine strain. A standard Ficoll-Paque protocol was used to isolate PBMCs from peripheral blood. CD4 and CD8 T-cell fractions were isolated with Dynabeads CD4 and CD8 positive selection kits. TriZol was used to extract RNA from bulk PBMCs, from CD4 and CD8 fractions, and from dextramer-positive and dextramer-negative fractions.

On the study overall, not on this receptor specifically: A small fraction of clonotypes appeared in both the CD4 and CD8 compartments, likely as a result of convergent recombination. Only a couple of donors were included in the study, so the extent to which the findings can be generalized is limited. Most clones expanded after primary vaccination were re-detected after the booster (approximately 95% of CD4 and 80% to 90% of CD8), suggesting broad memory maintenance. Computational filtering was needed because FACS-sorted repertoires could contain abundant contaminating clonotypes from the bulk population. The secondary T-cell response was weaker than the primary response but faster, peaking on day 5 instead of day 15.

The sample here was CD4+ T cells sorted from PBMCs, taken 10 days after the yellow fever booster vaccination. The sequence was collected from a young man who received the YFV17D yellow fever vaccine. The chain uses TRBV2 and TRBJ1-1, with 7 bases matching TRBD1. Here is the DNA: TGTGCCAGCAGTGAATCTCAGGGGGGCACTGAAGCTTTCTTT. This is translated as CASSESQGGTEAFF. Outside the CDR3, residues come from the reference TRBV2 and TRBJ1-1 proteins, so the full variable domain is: EPEVTQTPSHQVTQMGQEVILRCVPISNHLYFYWYRQILGQKVEFLVSFYNNEISEKSEIFDDQFSVERPDGSNFTLKIRSTKLEDSAMYFCASSESQGGTEAFFGQGTRLTVV.